This TCR beta chain derives from a study of control samples from healthy donors and cancer patients. Clones were sequenced by immunoSEQ multiplex PCR, and TCRdb holds only the in-frame ones, with some missing. The table includes roughly 200,000 clones, just under 95% detected once. The clonotype comes from a man aged 50-59 years in good health. Input material: blood.

For the CDR3, the DNA is TGTGCCAGCAGTTACGGCCTTGGGGGGCCCCAGCATTTT. Amino acids: CASSYGLGGPQHF. This sequence joins TRBV6-5 and TRBJ1-5; D is possibly TRBD1 (5 bases). Trimming cost V 2 bases and J 9 bases, with 11 bases left between them. In germline, CDR1 is MNHEY, CDR2 SVGAGI. The CDR3 covers 13 residues.